These 21 T cell receptor beta chains were sequenced from one sample in a study of cytomegalovirus exposure and HLA in healthy donors. The PCR had 60 Vbeta and 13 Jbeta primers. Produced via immunoSEQ multiplex PCR; TCRdb's table is partial and in-frame only. There are roughly 100,000 clones in the sample; approximately 80% occur only once, and 1.3% lies in the top ten. Sequenced input: PBMCs. These receptors originate from a man aged 30 to 39 in good health and CMV-seronegative.

The V and J genes are TRBV9 and TRBJ1-1, with D maybe TRBD1 (6 bases). The CDR3 is 14 amino acids. The V end lost 0 bases, the J end lost 0 bases, and 6 bases lay between the germline ends. The V gene's germline CDR1 is SGDLS and CDR2 YYNGEE. CDR3 bases: TGTGCCAGCAGCGTAGAGGGGGTGAACACTGAAGCTTTCTTT. It yields the protein CASSVEGVNTEAFF.

This chain links TRBV27 with TRBJ1-2, with TRBD1 matching over 8 bases. CDR1 and CDR2 (germline): MNHEY, SMNVEV (reference sequence). The CDR3 covers 15 residues. V shed 4 bases, J shed 4 bases, and the junction held 8 bases outside the gene matches. This CDR3 is CASSSVRTGTYGYTF. The CDR3 region has the DNA TGTGCCAGCAGTTCTGTCCGGACAGGGACCTATGGCTACACCTTC.

This rearrangement joins TRBV14 to TRBJ1-6; 7 bases fit TRBD1. V shed 4 bases and J 8 bases; nucleotides not matched to a gene: 5. Germline CDR1 SGHDN, CDR2 FVKESK. This CDR3 has 14 amino acids. CDR3 sequence: CASSRDSKYSPLHF. The CDR3 coding sequence is TGTGCCAGCAGCCGGGACAGTAAATATTCACCCCTCCACTTT.

The chain is built from TRBV6-1 and TRBJ2-7; TRBD2 might be the D (6 bases). CDR3 length: 14 residues. The V gene lost 2 bases and the J gene lost 5 bases, with 13 bases spanning the gap. From germline, CDR1 is MNHNS and CDR2 SASEGT. CDR3 sequence: CASSEREARDEQYF. The CDR3 DNA reads TGTGCCAGCAGTGAAAGGGAGGCGAGGGACGAGCAGTACTTC.

The V call is TRBV10-2, the J call TRBJ1-4; 10 positions agree with TRBD1. The V gene end was trimmed by 2 bases and the J gene end by 5 bases; junction bases not matched to a gene: 2. Germline CDR1 and CDR2: WSHSY and SAAADI. The CDR3 contains 15 residues. CDR3 residues: CASSEGQGENEKLFF. For the CDR3, the DNA is TGCGCCAGCAGTGAGGGACAGGGGGAAAATGAAAAACTGTTTTTT.

The gene calls are TRBV7-9 and TRBJ2-5; D perhaps matches TRBD1 (6 bases). This CDR3 is 16 amino acids long. The germline V gene has CDR1 SEHNR and CDR2 FQNEAQ (reference sequence). V dropped 5 bases and J dropped 4 bases, with 20 bases sitting between them. The DNA for the CDR3 is TGTGCCAGCAGCCCAATCACAGGGCAGCAGAGAGAGACCCAGTACTTC. Protein sequence: CASSPITGQQRETQYF.

This rearrangement joins TRBV29-1 to TRBJ1-5, with D possibly matching TRBD1 (5 bases). This CDR3 is built from 15 residues. Trimming cost V 3 bases and J 5 bases, with 17 bases left between them. The germline V gene has CDR1 SQVTM and CDR2 ANQGSEA. This CDR3 is CSVDRMRTTYQPQHF. CDR3 DNA: TGCAGCGTTGACCGAATGAGGACAACTTATCAGCCCCAGCATTTT.

A single count supports this clone. The chain joins TRBV7-2 to TRBJ1-5; 9 bases are shared with TRBD1. Germline loops: CDR1 SGHTA, CDR2 FQGNSA. Trimming removed 4 bases from V and 5 bases from J; junction bases left unmatched: 0. The CDR3 is 13 residues long. The chain's CDR3 is CASSWTGDQPQHF. CDR3 nucleotide sequence: TGTGCCAGCAGCTGGACAGGGGATCAGCCCCAGCATTTT.

In its sample, this clone was seen once. The chain is built from TRBV5-6 and TRBJ1-1, with D possibly TRBD1 on 5 matching bases. The CDR3 runs to 13 residues. Germline values: CDR1 SGHDT, CDR2 YYEEEE. With 1 base removed from V and 7 bases from J, the gap between germline ends came to 11 bases. The CDR3 loop reads CASSLTTANEAFF. For the CDR3, the DNA is TGTGCCAGCAGCTTGACGACAGCGAATGAAGCTTTCTTT. Full variable domain (missing parts from reference TRBV5-6 and TRBJ1-1): DAGVTQSPTHLIKTRGQQVTLRCSPKSGHDTVSWYQQALGQGPQFIFQYYEEEERQRGNFPDRFSGHQFPNYSSELNVNALLLGDSALYLCASSLTTANEAFFGQGTRLTVV.

This sequence joins TRBV28 and TRBJ2-5, with D possibly matching TRBD2 (5 bases). The CDR3 has 14 residues. V lost 5 bases to trimming and J lost 3 bases, with 13 bases between them. The V gene's germline CDR1 is MDHEN and CDR2 SYDVKM. The CDR3 reads CASSKTDWKETQYF. The CDR3 nucleotides read TGTGCCAGCAGTAAAACGGACTGGAAAGAGACCCAGTACTTC.

Concerning this clone itself: Other DNA sequences within the sample encode an identical CDR3. The chain combines TRBV6-1 with TRBJ2-7; 9 nucleotides agree with TRBD1. This CDR3 has 14 amino acids. Losses at the gene ends were 4 bases for V and 2 bases for J; bases not matched to a gene: 3. CDR1 and CDR2 from the germline V gene are MNHNS and SASEGT. The CDR3 region is CASSVGQGPYEQYF. DNA of the CDR3: TGTGCCAGCAGTGTGGGACAGGGACCCTACGAGCAGTACTTC.

The V and J genes are TRBV28 and TRBJ1-2, with 8 bases lining up with TRBD1. This CDR3 is built from 13 residues. The germline V gene has CDR1 MDHEN and CDR2 SYDVKM. V shed 7 bases, J shed 4 bases, and the junction held 5 bases outside the gene matches. CDR3 sequence: CASNTGQGYGYTF. The CDR3 region has the DNA TGTGCCAGCAACACAGGACAGGGCTATGGCTACACCTTC.

The rearrangement joins TRBV4-1 to TRBJ1-2; possible D gene TRBD1, 6 bases. From germline, CDR1 is MGHRA and CDR2 YSYEKL. V gave up 2 bases and J gave up 4 bases, with 11 bases separating them. The length of the CDR3 is 14 residues. The CDR3 sequence: CASSQHRESYGYTF. The CDR3 bases are TGCGCCAGCAGCCAACACAGGGAAAGCTATGGCTACACCTTC.

This clone was observed once. The chain joins TRBV5-1 to TRBJ2-7, with 7 bases lining up with TRBD1. The CDR3 has 14 amino acids. Trimming cost V 1 base and J 2 bases; bases outside gene matches: 3. Per the germline V gene, CDR1 is SGHRS and CDR2 is YFSETQ. Written as DNA, the CDR3 is TGCGCCAGCAGCTTGTGGGACAGCGCCTACGAGCAGTACTTC. The encoded protein is CASSLWDSAYEQYF.

This clone was seen only once. V usage is TRBV10-3 and J usage is TRBJ2-2, with a weak D call TRBD1 (5 bases). Trimming stripped 5 bases from V and 3 bases from J, with 10 bases between. The germline V gene encodes CDR1 ENHRY and CDR2 SYGVKD. The CDR3 extends over 14 amino acids. The CDR3 DNA reads as TGTGCCATCAGTACAGACAGTGACACCGGGGAGCTGTTTTTT. This gives the protein CAISTDSDTGELFF.

As to this clone: The germline gene is not matched at one end of the junction; a read error may be the cause. The CDR3 DNA reads TGTGCCAGCAGCTTGGCGTGGAGTAGGGAGAGGGACTTC. It translates to CASSLAWSRERDF. The J gene is TRBJ2-4, the V gene TRBV5-5; D is perhaps TRBD2 (5 bases). Germline V gene lookup returns CDR1 SGHKS and CDR2 YYEKEE (reference sequence). The CDR3 sequence is 13 residues long.

A few counts support this clone. The rearrangement links TRBV5-1 to TRBJ2-3, with D uncertain. Trimming shortened V by 6 bases and J by 6 bases, and 5 bases separated the two germline ends. Looked up from germline, CDR1 is SGHRS and CDR2 is YFSETQ. This CDR3 is built from 10 residues. This chain's CDR3 is CASNGDTQYF. The CDR3 nucleotides read TGCGCCAGCAACGGGGATACGCAGTATTTT.

Turning to this clone: One end of the junction does not line up with germline, which may come from a read error. The chain carries TRBV12-5 and TRBJ2-5; TRBD2 matches 16 bases. The CDR3 runs to 14 residues. Germline V gives CDR1 LGHNT, CDR2 FRNRAP. CDR3 nucleotides: TGTACTAGTGGTTTGGAGGGACTAGCGGGAGGGGTGGACTTC. It specifies CTSGLEGLAGGVDF.

The CDR3 DNA reads as TGTGCCAGCAGTTACTCTCATAGTTCGTCCTACGAGCAGTACTTC. Translated, it gives CASSYSHSSSYEQYF. The gene calls are TRBV6-5 and TRBJ2-7; no definite D call. Per the germline V gene, CDR1 is MNHEY and CDR2 is SVGAGI. The CDR3 length is 15 residues. Trimming cost V 0 bases and J 1 base, with 10 bases left between them.

The chain has TRBV9 and TRBJ1-2; TRBD1 is a possible D gene (6 bases). The CDR3 totals 13 residues. With 3 bases removed from V and 4 bases from J, the gap between germline ends came to 10 bases. Germline values: CDR1 SGDLS, CDR2 YYNGEE. CDR3 in DNA: TGTGCCAGCAGCGCGGACAGCTTCTATGGCTACACCTTC. Translated, it gives CASSADSFYGYTF.

This chain links TRBV4-1 with TRBJ2-2, with a tentative D call TRBD1 (5 bases). Germline loops: CDR1 MGHRA, CDR2 YSYEKL. This CDR3 has 14 amino acids. V gave up 3 bases and J gave up 6 bases, with 11 bases separating them. CDR3 bases: TGCGCCAGCAGCCATAGGGGAAGGCCCGGGGAGCTGTTTTTT. Encoded protein: CASSHRGRPGELFF.